The source of this TCR beta chain is a study of CD8+ T cells in alopecia areata. Study in general: Treated patients were given oral tofacitinib, which was dosed at 5 to 10 mg twice daily. Tofacitinib therapy lasting 6 to 18 months was followed by 6 months off drug.

Sequencing used cDNA as its template, made by extracting RNA and reverse transcribing it. Clones were sequenced by immunoSEQ multiplex PCR, and TCRdb holds only the in-frame ones, with some missing. The sample has over 60,000 clones, about 45% seen once; the top ten hold roughly 20%. Study-level findings and limits: Uncertainty remains about how baseline CD8+ expansion links to response, with one nonresponder.

Documented treatment: oral pan-JAK inhibitor, 5-10 mg twice daily. As for this clone: Its specificity is unknown.

This specimen consisted of CD8+ T cells sorted from blood, obtained between weeks 36 and 40, from a patient treated with tofacitinib. The source is a human donor with alopecia areata.

Here the CDR3 reads CASSVGGGHNQPQHF. The DNA of the CDR3 is TGTGCCAGCAGCGTCGGGGGGGGGCACAATCAGCCCCAGCATTTT. The chain combines TRBV9 with TRBJ1-5; weak D call: TRBD1 (6 bases). The length of the CDR3 is 15 residues. Germline V gene sequence: CDR1 SGDLS, CDR2 YYNGEE. V lost 2 bases and J lost 3, with 12 bases in between.